These 19 T cell receptor beta chains originate from one sample sequenced in a study of T-cell memory formation after mild COVID-19. In TCRdb, the 5' RACE reads were re-called with MiXCR into one record per CDR3 protein. The data contain some 160,000 distinct CDR3 sequences, roughly 30% of them seen just once; the ten biggest clones take up approximately 12%. Sequencing was done on a sample of PBMCs or a T cell subset sorted from them (not recorded which). Receptor source: an adult woman who had mild COVID-19 (a few samples of this study predate the infection). Cell type and time point are not known.

The chain has TRBV19 and TRBJ1-2; D uncertain. V lost 6 bases, J lost 2 bases, and 16 bases lay in between. Germline V gene data show CDR1 as LNHDA and CDR2 as SQIVND (reference sequence). This CDR3 is built from 15 residues. The CDR3 DNA is TGTGCCAGTAGCGGATCGTCGGGAGGGAACTATGGCTACACCTTC. This encodes CASSGSSGGNYGYTF.

This clonotype occurred a few times. The V and J genes are TRBV29-1 and TRBJ2-7; tentatively, D is TRBD2 (6 bases). The CDR3 has 11 amino acids. Per the germline V gene, CDR1 is SQVTM and CDR2 is ANQGSEA. The germline V and J ends were trimmed by 6 bases and 6 bases, with 12 bases remaining between them. The CDR3 loop is CSVADGSEQYF. The CDR3 DNA reads TGCAGCGTCGCTGACGGGAGCGAGCAGTACTTC.

The rearrangement links TRBV19 to TRBJ2-5, with unresolved D. V gave up 1 base and J gave up 3 bases, with 12 bases separating them. CDR1 and CDR2 (germline): LNHDA, SQIVND (reference sequence). The CDR3 is 15 amino acids. CDR3 DNA sequence: TGTGCCAGTAGTATAGTGTCTCCGGGCGAAGAGACCCAGTACTTC. The encoded protein is CASSIVSPGEETQYF.

The chain links TRBV6-5 to TRBJ1-1; D might be TRBD1 (6 bases). From germline, CDR1 is MNHEY and CDR2 SVGAGI. V was pared by 7 bases and J by 11 bases, with 14 bases between. CDR3 size: 11 residues. The CDR3 nucleotides are TGTGCCAGCACCTACAGAGGGGGGGCTTTCTTT. It translates to CASTYRGGAFF.

The chain is built from TRBV7-8 and TRBJ2-7, with D unclear. V gave up 6 bases and J gave up 5 bases, with 20 bases separating them. Germline assignment: CDR1 SGHVS and CDR2 FQNEAQ. The CDR3 contains 15 residues. This CDR3 reads CASSLSLWGGDEQYF. In DNA form, the CDR3 reads TGTGCCAGCAGTCTCTCTCTATGGGGTGGCGACGAGCAGTACTTC.

This clonotype was detected only a few times. This chain joins TRBV4-2 and TRBJ1-1; D unclear. Germline CDR1 is LGHNA and CDR2 is YNFKEQ. V was trimmed by 0 bases and J by 0 bases, leaving 8 bases between them. This CDR3 is 15 amino acids long. The CDR3 DNA reads as TGTGCCAGCAGCCAAGATTATTCAGTGAACACTGAAGCTTTCTTT. It translates to CASSQDYSVNTEAFF.

The genes are TRBV29-1 and TRBJ1-1; D unresolved. CDR1 and CDR2 (germline): SQVTM, ANQGSEA. CDR3 length: 10 amino acids. V gave up 6 bases and J gave up 10 bases, with 12 bases separating them. The CDR3 DNA follows: TGCAGCGTGGAGGAGGTCGGAGCTTTCTTT. It codes for CSVEEVGAFF.

This clonotype has only a few counts. V usage is TRBV3-1 and J usage is TRBJ1-6, with 8 bases lining up with TRBD1. The CDR3 has 15 residues. CDR1 is LGHDT and CDR2 is YNNKEL in the germline V gene (reference sequence). The ends lost 1 base at V and 7 bases at J; junction bases unmatched: 3. This chain's CDR3 is CASSQATGVNSPLHF. For the CDR3, the DNA is TGTGCCAGCAGCCAAGCGACAGGGGTGAATTCACCCCTCCACTTT.

The genes are TRBV5-1 and TRBJ2-7, with D unclear. V shed 1 base and J shed 2 bases, with 10 bases lying between them. This CDR3 region has 14 residues. Germline V gives CDR1 SGHRS, CDR2 YFSETQ. DNA for the CDR3: TGCGCCAGCAGCTTGCTAGGTGGAACCTACGAGCAGTACTTC. Its protein product is CASSLLGGTYEQYF.

A few counts support this clonotype. The chain's CDR3 is CASSVGPRGNNEQFF. CDR3 DNA: TGTGCCAGCAGCGTAGGTCCCAGGGGGAACAATGAGCAGTTCTTC. V is TRBV9 and J is TRBJ2-1; 7 nucleotides agree with TRBD1. Germline V lookup: CDR1 SGDLS, CDR2 YYNGEE. This CDR3 contains 15 residues. J lost 5 bases, V lost 0 bases, and 5 bases had no gene match.

This clonotype was recorded a few times. V is TRBV7-8 and J is TRBJ1-2; D is perhaps TRBD1 (6 bases). The V gene lost 5 bases and the J gene lost 2 bases, with 9 bases spanning the gap. CDR3 length: 13 amino acids. The germline CDR1 and CDR2 sequences are SGHVS and FQNEAQ. DNA of the CDR3: TGTGCCAGCAGCCCCAGGGGAAACTATGGCTACACCTTC. Translating it yields CASSPRGNYGYTF.

The rearrangement links TRBV3-1 to TRBJ2-7; D unclear. V dropped 0 bases and J dropped 2 bases, with 5 bases sitting between them. The V gene's germline CDR1 is LGHDT and CDR2 YNNKEL (reference sequence). The CDR3 sequence is 13 residues long. The CDR3 spells CASSQDLTYEQYF. The CDR3 nucleotides are TGTGCCAGCAGCCAAGATTTGACCTACGAGCAGTACTTC.

V is TRBV7-9 and J is TRBJ2-5, with a weak D call TRBD2 (5 bases). The germline V and J ends were trimmed by 6 bases and 5 bases, with 16 bases remaining between them. CDR3 length: 14 residues. Germline assignment: CDR1 SEHNR and CDR2 FQNEAQ (reference sequence). CDR3 protein: CASSLDSLRETQYF. CDR3 DNA sequence: TGTGCCAGCAGTTTGGACTCTCTCCGGGAGACCCAGTACTTC.

The V and J genes are TRBV7-9 and TRBJ2-1; 9 nucleotides match TRBD2. The CDR3 totals 14 residues. CDR1 SEHNR and CDR2 FQNEAQ come from the germline V gene (reference sequence). Germline trimming cut 5 bases from V and 10 bases from J; bases unmatched to any gene: 9. The CDR3 reads CASSRVAGAGEQFF. The CDR3 region has the DNA TGTGCCAGCAGCAGGGTAGCGGGAGCAGGAGAGCAGTTCTTC.

This clonotype was counted at least ten times. The chain combines TRBV5-1 with TRBJ2-5; D perhaps matches TRBD1 (6 bases). The CDR3 has 15 residues. The germline V gene encodes CDR1 SGHRS and CDR2 YFSETQ. Trimming cost V 1 base and J 2 bases, with 12 bases left between them. For the CDR3, the DNA is TGCGCCAGCAGCTTGCCGGGAAGGGGGCAAGAGACCCAGTACTTC. This translates into CASSLPGRGQETQYF.

The V call is TRBV12-3 or TRBV12-4, the J call TRBJ1-1; no firm D call. Trimming took 0 bases from V and 1 from J, leaving 6 bases between them. This CDR3 region has 14 residues. CDR3 protein: CASSLASTNTEAFF. The CDR3 bases are TGTGCCAGCAGTTTAGCAAGCACGAACACTGAAGCTTTCTTT.

This clonotype turned up a few times. This sequence joins TRBV20-1 and TRBJ2-1, with 7 bases lining up with TRBD1. Germline trimming cut 1 base from V and 2 bases from J; bases unmatched to any gene: 11. In germline, CDR1 is DFQATT, CDR2 SNEGSKA (reference sequence). The CDR3 runs to 17 residues. The CDR3 protein is CSARAAGPGQTYNEQFF. In nucleotides, the CDR3 is TGCAGTGCTAGAGCTGCAGGTCCGGGACAGACCTACAATGAGCAGTTCTTC.

The CDR3 bases are TGCGCCAGCAGCCCGGGAGGTAGGGAGAATAACTATGGCTACACCTTC. Its translation: CASSPGGRENNYGYTF. The V call is TRBV5-1, the J call TRBJ1-2; D not resolved. In germline, CDR1 is SGHRS, CDR2 YFSETQ. Trimming removed 4 bases at V and 1 base at J, with 17 bases between. The CDR3 is made up of 16 amino acids.

The chain has TRBV5-1 and TRBJ2-4; perhaps D is TRBD1 or TRBD2 (5 bases each). This CDR3 comprises 17 residues. The germline gives CDR1 SGHRS, CDR2 YFSETQ. V lost 0 bases and J 5 bases, leaving 18 bases between the germline ends. This CDR3 is CASSLEGNRGYENIQYF. In nucleotides, the CDR3 is TGCGCCAGCAGCTTGGAGGGGAACCGGGGATATGAAAACATTCAGTACTTC.